The source of this T cell receptor (beta chain) is a study of HIV-infected patients and healthy controls. General observations from the study: Healthy controls carried many MAIT alpha-chain CDR3s, while HIV+ repertoires had few. Mean usage of eight alpha and eight beta V genes differed significantly in HIV-infected patients versus controls.

Whole blood was used without fractionation, so all unsorted peripheral T cells were included. Comment on this clonotype: The target antigen is unknown.

Alpha and beta constant-region primers primed reverse transcription of 400 to 650 ng RNA. Alpha and beta chain libraries were made separately by chain-specific third strand synthesis with multiplexing indices. One primer pair amplified all rearrangements per chain; each cDNA got molecular barcodes. Two random hexamers, added before amplification and joined, formed each molecule's 12-nucleotide barcode. A single record per CDR3 protein comes from TCRdb applying MiXCR to the 5' RACE reads. The data show 11,000 to 15,000 distinct CDR3 sequences, around 10% seen once. This CDR3 has 18 amino acids. Deletions cut 2 bases from V and 1 base from J, with 17 bases between. Germline V gene data show CDR1 as MNHNY and CDR2 as SVGAGI (reference sequence).

This chain uses TRBV6-6 with TRBJ2-2, with a tentative D call TRBD1 (5 bases). The source material was blood. This clonotype was sampled from an adult in good health. CDR3 protein: CASSYLHGQKGNTGELFF. CDR3 sequence (DNA): TGTGCCAGCAGTTACCTTCACGGACAAAAGGGGAACACCGGGGAGCTGTTTTTT.